This T cell receptor (beta chain) was obtained from a study of early T cells in non-severe SARS-CoV-2 infection. Study in general: Chains stayed unpaired after sequencing of bulk RNA from unsorted whole blood.

cDNA molecules, individually, were tagged with unique molecular identifiers. TCRdb itself ran the 5' RACE reads through MiXCR, one entry per CDR3 protein. The repertoire holds under 85,000 distinct CDR3 sequences, roughly 10% seen once, with 5% to 8% in the top ten. V dropped 7 bases and J dropped 0 bases, with 14 bases sitting between them. Germline assignment: CDR1 DFQATT and CDR2 SNEGSKA (reference sequence). The CDR3 totals 14 residues. The TCR comes from an adult who was a healthcare worker with PCR-confirmed SARS-CoV-2 infection or an uninfected control (not recorded which). Sequencing was carried out using whole blood. J is TRBJ2-3 and V is TRBV20-1; a possible D gene is TRBD1 (6 bases). The CDR3 loop reads CSGSGDKSTDTQYF. CDR3 DNA: TGCAGTGGGTCCGGGGACAAAAGCACAGATACGCAGTATTTT.